Each of the 26 T cell receptor beta chains below was sequenced from the same sample in a study of T cell responses to AZD1222 COVID-19 vaccine. Generated by immunoSEQ multiplex PCR, the TCRdb table keeps only in-frame clones and is missing some. This sample has about 120,000 clones; over 75% occur once, and the top ten carry roughly 3.6%. Sequences were derived from peripheral blood, sampled on day 0 of AZD1222 vaccination. These receptors all stem from an adult in good health.

V and J are TRBV7-8 and TRBJ2-5; D remains ambiguous. The CDR3 is 16 amino acids. CDR1 is SGHVS, CDR2 FQNEAQ, per germline. V gave up 3 bases and J gave up 0 bases, with 14 bases separating them. The CDR3 here is CASSLTRILHQETQYF. DNA for the CDR3: TGTGCCAGCAGCTTGACCCGGATCCTCCACCAAGAGACCCAGTACTTC.

This chain uses TRBV18 with TRBJ1-3; the match to TRBD1 covers 12 bases. CDR1 is KGHSH, CDR2 LQKENI, per germline. The ends lost 6 bases at V and 4 bases at J; junction bases unmatched: 16. CDR3 length: 19 amino acids. The CDR3 nucleotides are TGTGCCAGCTCCCGAGACCGGGACAGGGGGCCCTCGGGAGGAAACACCATATATTTT. This sequence encodes CASSRDRDRGPSGGNTIYF.

This clone was picked up a small number of times. The rearrangement links TRBV11-2 to TRBJ2-7; D perhaps matches TRBD2 (6 bases). This CDR3 region has 14 residues. Trimming stripped 5 bases from V and 6 bases from J, with 17 bases between. CDR1 and CDR2 (germline): SGHAT, FQNNGV. CDR3 sequence: CASSRGPEEGEQYF. DNA of the CDR3: TGTGCCAGCAGCCGTGGACCCGAGGAGGGCGAGCAGTACTTC. Together with reference TRBV11-2 and TRBJ2-7, the CDR3 gives the full variable domain: EAGVAQSPRYKIIEKRQSVAFWCNPISGHATLYWYQQILGQGPKLLIQFQNNGVVDDSQLPKDRFSAERLKGVDSTLKIQPAKLEDSAVYLCASSRGPEEGEQYFGPGTRLTVT.

The rearrangement joins TRBV6-5 to TRBJ2-1; D ambiguous. The V end lost 0 bases, the J end lost 13 bases, and 10 bases lay between the germline ends. The germline V gene encodes CDR1 MNHEY and CDR2 SVGAGI. The CDR3 length is 12 residues. The DNA for the CDR3 is TGTGCCAGCAGTTACTCCGACGGCATTCAGTTCTTC. Amino acids: CASSYSDGIQFF.

The chain is built from TRBV18 and TRBJ1-2; D gene ambiguous. This CDR3 has 16 amino acids. Germline CDR1 and CDR2: KGHSH and LQKENI. The V end lost 2 bases, the J end lost 6 bases, and 19 bases lay between the germline ends. In nucleotides, the CDR3 is TGTGCCAGCTCACCATCGAGCACAGCGGGCATAGATGGCTACACCTTC. The encoded protein is CASSPSSTAGIDGYTF.

This clone was recorded a few times. V is TRBV7-3 and J is TRBJ2-1; TRBD2 might be the D (6 bases). Trimming removed 5 bases at V and 4 bases at J, with 9 bases between. The CDR3 runs 13 residues. Germline assignment: CDR1 SGHTA and CDR2 FQGTGA. The DNA of the CDR3 is TGTGCCAGCAGCCCAGCGGGTTACAATGAGCAGTTCTTC. Protein sequence: CASSPAGYNEQFF.

J is TRBJ1-6 and V is TRBV5-1, with 8 positions matching TRBD1. Losses at the gene ends were 3 bases for V and 8 bases for J; bases not matched to a gene: 1. Per the germline V gene, CDR1 is SGHRS and CDR2 is YFSETQ. The CDR3 is made up of 13 amino acids. The CDR3 sequence is CASSSTGDSPLHF. The CDR3 DNA is TGCGCCAGCAGCTCGACAGGGGATTCACCCCTCCACTTT. Full variable domain (rest looked up from reference TRBV5-1 and TRBJ1-6): KAGVTQTPRYLIKTRGQQVTLSCSPISGHRSVSWYQQTPGQGLQFLFEYFSETQRNKGNFPGRFSGRQFSNSRSEMNVSTLELGDSALYLCASSSTGDSPLHFGNGTRLTVT.

The rearrangement joins TRBV10-1 to TRBJ2-5; 8 bases map to TRBD2. CDR3 length: 13 residues. CDR1 is WNHNN, CDR2 SYGVQD, per germline (reference sequence). With 6 bases clipped from V and 9 bases from J, the junction kept 9 bases outside the gene matches. CDR3 region: CASSSGTSPAQYF. Here the CDR3 DNA reads TGCGCCAGCAGCTCCGGGACTAGTCCGGCCCAGTACTTC.

The chain uses TRBV6-4 and TRBJ1-4; D gene ambiguous. There are 17 residues in the CDR3. V lost 4 bases, J lost 6 bases, and 21 bases lay in between. Per germline, CDR1 MRHNA and CDR2 SNTAGT. DNA for the CDR3: TGTGCCAGCAGTGTTCATGGTCCGACGGCGGGTGATGAAAAACTGTTTTTT. Encoded protein: CASSVHGPTAGDEKLFF.

The V call is TRBV11-2, the J call TRBJ2-7; D remains ambiguous. CDR3 size: 14 residues. V was cut by 5 bases and J by 0 bases, with 11 bases left in between. CDR1 and CDR2 from the germline V gene are SGHAT and FQNNGV. The CDR3 region has the DNA TGTGCCAGCAGCCCAAGGGCCCTCTCCTACGAGCAGTACTTC. It specifies CASSPRALSYEQYF.

The chain has TRBV5-1 and TRBJ2-1; 7 bases match TRBD1. V lost 0 bases to trimming and J lost 6 bases; unmatched junction nucleotides: 6. CDR3 length: 15 residues. Germline lookup yields CDR1 SGHRS and CDR2 YFSETQ. The CDR3 is CASSLGGRQGNEQFF. The CDR3 coding sequence is TGCGCCAGCAGCTTGGGGGGGCGACAGGGCAATGAGCAGTTCTTC.

V and J are TRBV5-8 and TRBJ2-3; 8 bases agree with TRBD2. Per the germline V gene, CDR1 is SGHTS and CDR2 is YDEGEE. The trim removed 2 bases at V and 2 bases at J, leaving 7 bases unmatched. CDR3 length equals 16 residues. CDR3 region: CASSLGVGGATDTQYF. The CDR3, as DNA: TGTGCCAGCAGCTTAGGGGTCGGGGGGGCCACAGATACGCAGTATTTT.

This chain connects TRBV10-3 to TRBJ2-5; 7 nucleotides align to TRBD1. There are 15 residues in the CDR3. Per germline, CDR1 ENHRY and CDR2 SYGVKD. Trimming took 0 bases from V and 2 from J; bases not matched to a gene: 3. The CDR3 sequence: CAISESGTEQETQYF. The CDR3 bases are TGTGCCATCAGTGAGTCGGGGACAGAGCAAGAGACCCAGTACTTC.

This sequence joins TRBV7-2 and TRBJ1-2, with a tentative D call TRBD1 (5 bases). CDR1 is SGHTA and CDR2 is FQGNSA in the germline V gene. The V and J ends lost 1 base and 1 base respectively, with 7 bases between them. The CDR3 is 14 amino acids. The CDR3 sequence: CASSLGGFNYGYTF. CDR3 nucleotides: TGTGCCAGCAGCTTAGGGGGCTTTAACTATGGCTACACCTTC.

The rearrangement uses TRBV6-5 and TRBJ2-7, with D possibly called TRBD1 or TRBD2 (7 bases each). Trimming removed 2 bases from V and 4 bases from J, with 12 bases in between. Germline loops: CDR1 MNHEY, CDR2 SVGAGI. This CDR3 region has 14 residues. The CDR3 DNA follows: TGTGCCAGCAGTTACAACAGGGGAGGGTACGAGCAGTACTTC. Its translation is CASSYNRGGYEQYF.

This chain links TRBV12-3 or TRBV12-4 with TRBJ2-2, with D hard to call. The CDR3 has 12 amino acids. V lost 2 bases, J lost 6 bases, and 4 bases lay in between. The CDR3: CASSLSAGELFF. CDR3 in DNA: TGTGCCAGCAGTTTAAGTGCCGGGGAGCTGTTTTTT.

This sequence joins TRBV4-1 and TRBJ2-1; D perhaps matches TRBD2 (5 bases). V was clipped by 0 bases and J by 10 bases, with 10 bases between them. The V gene's germline CDR1 is MGHRA and CDR2 YSYEKL. The CDR3 totals 13 residues. The CDR3 region is CASSQDGSPEQFF. The CDR3 DNA sequence: TGCGCCAGCAGCCAAGATGGGAGCCCAGAGCAGTTCTTC.

The chain joins TRBV2 to TRBJ2-5, with D unresolved. CDR1 is SNHLY, CDR2 FYNNEI, per germline. The V end was cut by 3 bases, the J end by 5 bases, with 13 bases between. The CDR3 spans 14 residues. The CDR3 loop is CASSDPTKVETQYF. The CDR3 bases are TGTGCCAGCAGTGATCCCACCAAAGTGGAGACCCAGTACTTC.

The CDR3 sequence: CATSDLVGTQYF. CDR3 DNA: TGTGCCACCAGTGATTTGGTTGGGACGCAGTATTTT. The chain has TRBV24-1 and TRBJ2-3; D gene uncertain. V lost 0 bases and J lost 9, with 6 bases in between. The CDR3 loop spans 12 amino acids. In germline, CDR1 is KGHDR, CDR2 SFDVKD.

The gene calls are TRBV2 and TRBJ2-7; 8 nucleotides align to TRBD1. The germline V gene has CDR1 SNHLY and CDR2 FYNNEI. The CDR3 spans 15 residues. The J segment lost 2 bases and the V segment lost 5 bases, leaving 8 bases of the junction unmatched. CDR3 residues: CASSLPQTGAYEQYF. The CDR3, as DNA: TGTGCCAGCAGTCTCCCCCAGACAGGGGCCTACGAGCAGTACTTC.

The chain uses TRBV3-1 (or the pseudogene TRBV3-2) and TRBJ2-7; D is uncertain. The V end was cut by 0 bases, the J end by 3 bases, with 21 bases between. The CDR3 covers 18 residues. Germline CDR1 reads LGHDT; CDR2 reads YNNKEL (reference sequence). The CDR3 DNA follows: TGTGCCAGCAGCCAAGATCAGCGCCCTGGCCCAGCCGGCTACGAGCAGTACTTC. This translates into CASSQDQRPGPAGYEQYF.

J is TRBJ1-3 and V is TRBV6-5; D gene ambiguous. The CDR3 is made up of 15 amino acids. V lost 6 bases and J lost 0, with 12 bases in between. The germline V gene has CDR1 MNHEY and CDR2 SVGAGI. CDR3 coding DNA: TGTGCCAGCAGGAAAGATCAGAGCTCTGGAAACACCATATATTTT. This sequence encodes CASRKDQSSGNTIYF.

This chain joins TRBV5-1 and TRBJ1-1, with TRBD1 matching over 11 bases. Looked up from germline, CDR1 is SGHRS and CDR2 is YFSETQ. The J segment lost 4 bases and the V segment lost 0 bases, leaving 5 bases of the junction unmatched. The CDR3 totals 16 residues. CDR3 sequence: CASSLGDRGRGTEAFF. The CDR3, as DNA: TGCGCCAGCAGCTTGGGGGACAGGGGGAGAGGCACTGAAGCTTTCTTT.

The chain recombines TRBV2 with TRBJ2-5, with 11 bases lining up with TRBD2. This CDR3 comprises 15 residues. The V and J ends lost 4 bases and 4 bases, in that order; junction bases with no gene match: 5. The germline V gene encodes CDR1 SNHLY and CDR2 FYNNEI. The CDR3, as DNA: TGTGCCAGCAGTGGGCTAGCGGGGGGCGGAGAGACCCAGTACTTC. As protein: CASSGLAGGGETQYF.

The chain links TRBV28 to TRBJ1-4; tentatively, D is TRBD1 (5 bases). This CDR3 is built from 15 residues. Deletions cut 4 bases from V and 10 bases from J, with 19 bases between. Germline V gene sequence: CDR1 MDHEN, CDR2 SYDVKM. CDR3 region: CASSSSDSHWGKLFF. CDR3 nucleotides: TGTGCCAGCAGTTCCTCCGACAGTCATTGGGGAAAACTGTTTTTT.

The genes are TRBV7-9 and TRBJ1-1; the D is unclear. Germline lookup yields CDR1 SEHNR and CDR2 FQNEAQ (reference sequence). CDR3 length equals 14 residues. V was clipped by 2 bases and J by 2 bases, with 9 bases between them. In nucleotides, the CDR3 is TGTGCCAGCAGCTTAAGGTTCGATAACACTGAAGCTTTCTTT. Protein product: CASSLRFDNTEAFF.